This T cell receptor (beta chain) was found in a study of T cells in localized non-small cell lung cancer. As for this clone: Its cognate antigen is unknown.

Findings of the study overall: Uninvolved neighboring lung showed the greatest T cell clonality, exceeding tumor. Sequencing was limited to one tumor region, leaving the possibility of heterogeneity open. There was an association of higher blood T cell density with longer overall survival.

The protocol was immunoSEQ multiplex PCR, while the TCRdb copy is restricted to in-frame clones and leaves out a portion. The repertoire holds about 22,000 clones, with 88% as singletons. Germline V gene sequence: CDR1 MNHEY, CDR2 SVGAGI. The CDR3 sequence is 14 residues long. With 0 bases removed from V and 1 base from J, the gap between germline ends came to 6 bases. The rearrangement uses TRBV6-5 and TRBJ1-1; D gene unclear. The specimen comprised PBMCs, sampled before any cancer treatment. This clonotype was sampled from a man between 40 and 70 years old with stage II squamous cell lung carcinoma. CDR3 protein: CASSYSFGNTEAFF. The CDR3 nucleotides are TGTGCCAGCAGTTACTCATTCGGGAACACTGAAGCTTTCTTT.